Listed below are T cell receptor beta chains from one sample, sequenced in a study of cytomegalovirus exposure and HLA in healthy donors. The assay was immunoSEQ multiplex PCR, and TCRdb's table has in-frame clones only and misses some. The table lists fewer than 150,000 clones, roughly 78% of them singletons. Source material: PBMCs. The source is a man aged 40-49 years in good health and CMV-seropositive. The CDR3 runs from the conserved cysteine through the conserved F or W. The D gene is left open where the match is weak. The size entry is marked missing in some rows and otherwise reads once, few, many or a size class.

d_call,j_call,v_call,clone_size,cdr3_nt,cdr3_aa
TRBD2,TRBJ2-7,TRBV5-1,-,TGCGCCAGCTCGCCTAGCGGGAGTTCCTACGAGCAGTACTTC,CASSPSGSSYEQYF
-,TRBJ2-7,TRBV7-9,few,TGTTCCAGCAGCTGGACGTTGGAGGGCAACTACGAGCAGTACTTC,CSSSWTLEGNYEQYF
-,TRBJ1-2,TRBV29-1,-,TGCAGCGTTGAAGCGAACTATGGCTACACCTTC,CSVEANYGYTF
-,TRBJ2-7,TRBV7-9,-,TGTGCCAGCAGCTTAGACGGGGGGCCCTCCTACGAGCAGTACTTC,CASSLDGGPSYEQYF
TRBD2,TRBJ2-7,TRBV11-2,few,TGTGCCAGCAGCTTCAATCCGGGAGGCCTTTACGAGCAGTACTTC,CASSFNPGGLYEQYF
TRBD2,TRBJ2-7,TRBV9,once,TGTGCCAGCAGCGCACCCGGGACTAGCGTACACGAGCAGTACTTC,CASSAPGTSVHEQYF
TRBD1,TRBJ1-2,TRBV6-6,few,TGTGCCAGCAGCCAGGGACAGGGGGTGCAAGGCTACACCTTC,CASSQGQGVQGYTF
-,TRBJ1-2,TRBV6-4,-,TGTGCCAGCAGTGGCGCCGAACAGGGTCCCTACACCTTC,CASSGAEQGPYTF
-,TRBJ2-7,TRBV7-9,-,TGTGCCAGCAGCTTAGATAGGGGGTCCGAGCAGTACTTC,CASSLDRGSEQYF
-,TRBJ2-3,TRBV5-4,-,TGTGCCAGCAGCTTCGGGGTTGGGGATACGCAGTATTTT,CASSFGVGDTQYF
-,TRBJ2-7,TRBV6-1,-,TGTGCCAGCAGTGACCCGCAGGGAACCTCCTACGAGCAGTACTTC,CASSDPQGTSYEQYF
TRBD1,TRBJ1-6,TRBV5-6,once,TGTGCCAGCAGTCGGGACAGGGGAAGATCCTATAATTCACCCCTCCACTTT,CASSRDRGRSYNSPLHF
TRBD2,TRBJ2-1,TRBV5-6,-,TGTGCCAGCAGCTTGGCCGTATCGGGAGGGCTGCAGCAGTTCTTC,CASSLAVSGGLQQFF
-,TRBJ1-6,TRBV27,-,TGTGCCAGCAGCGACAGCGCGGGGTATAATTCACCCCTCCACTTT,CASSDSAGYNSPLHF
TRBD1,TRBJ2-7,TRBV29-1,once,TGCAGCGTTACACGGACAGGGCGTCACGAGCAGTACTTC,CSVTRTGRHEQYF
TRBD1,TRBJ1-2,TRBV6-1,-,TGTGCCAGCAGTGACAGCTTGACAGGGAAGGTCGGCTACACCTTC,CASSDSLTGKVGYTF
TRBD1,TRBJ1-1,TRBV28,-,TGTGCCAGCAGTCCTTCTTTAGGGACAGACTCAACGGCTTTCTTT,CASSPSLGTDSTAFF
TRBD1,TRBJ2-7,TRBV7-9,-,TGTGCCAGCGGAGACACCGGGACAGGGTACAACGAGCAGTACTTC,CASGDTGTGYNEQYF
TRBD1,TRBJ1-1,TRBV2,few,TGTGCCAGAACCGCCACAGGGGGCACTGAAGCTTTCTTT,CARTATGGTEAFF
TRBD1,TRBJ2-7,TRBV18,-,TGTGCCAGCTCTCTTGGACAGGGGTCCGTCTACGAGCAGTACTTC,CASSLGQGSVYEQYF
TRBD2,TRBJ2-2,TRBV6-4,-,TGTGCCAGCAGTTCCAGACTAGCAGGTGGCGGGGAGCTGTTTTTT,CASSSRLAGGGELFF
TRBD2,TRBJ2-1,TRBV29-1,-,TGCAGCGTTGAGGGGACTAGCGGGACCGGGAATGAGCAGTTCTTC,CSVEGTSGTGNEQFF
TRBD2,TRBJ2-1,TRBV28,-,TGTGCCAGCAGCCCCCCCCTAGCGGGAGGGTACAATGAGCAGTTCTTC,CASSPPLAGGYNEQFF
-,TRBJ1-1,TRBV4-1,-,TGCGCCAGCAGCCAAGGGGGGCTCTACACTGAAGCTTTCTTT,CASSQGGLYTEAFF
-,TRBJ2-1,TRBV23-1,-,TGCGCCAGCAGTCAACTCAGAATTGAGGTGCCAGATTGGGATGAGCAGTTCTTC,CASSQLRIEVPDWDEQFF
TRBD1,TRBJ1-5,TRBV6-1,-,TGTGCCAGCAGACTAGGACAGGAACTCCAGCCCCAGCATTTT,CASRLGQELQPQHF
TRBD2,TRBJ2-3,TRBV5-1,-,TGCGCCAGCAGCTTGGAACGGGAGGGCACAGATACGCAGTATTTT,CASSLEREGTDTQYF
-,TRBJ1-2,TRBV5-1,-,TGCGCCAGCAGCTTGGCCTCAAGAGCCCGTTATGGCTACACCTTC,CASSLASRARYGYTF
TRBD2,TRBJ2-7,TRBV7-3,-,TGTGCCAGCAGCTCCATTAGCGGGAGTGACGAGCAGTACTTC,CASSSISGSDEQYF
-,TRBJ2-7,TRBV30,-,TGTGCCTGGACCCCCGGTAGAGGCGAAGTGGCTCGCGAGCAGTACTTC,CAWTPGRGEVAREQYF
TRBD2,TRBJ2-5,TRBV4-1,-,TGCGCCAGCAGCCAGCAAAGGACTAGCGGGATGTTGGAGACCCAGTACTTC,CASSQQRTSGMLETQYF
TRBD2,TRBJ2-3,TRBV6-6,-,TGTGCCAGTCAAGAGCGGGAGGGTTGGACAGATACGCAGTATTTT,CASQEREGWTDTQYF
TRBD1,TRBJ2-5,TRBV6-1,few,TGTGCCAGCAGTGAATGGGACAGGGGGGCGGAGACCCAGTACTTC,CASSEWDRGAETQYF
-,TRBJ2-5,TRBV21-1,-,TGTGCCAGCAGCAAAGGAGAAGGCAGGGGCGCTTGTGGAGAGACCCAGTACTTC,CASSKGEGRGACGETQYF
TRBD2,TRBJ2-1,TRBV10-3,once,TGTGCCATCAGGGGGACCAGCGGGAGTGCTTCCTACAATGAGCAGTTCTTC,CAIRGTSGSASYNEQFF
TRBD1,TRBJ1-1,TRBV7-9,-,TGTGCCAGCAGCTCCCAGGACAGGGGGCTTTCAGAAGCTTTCTTT,CASSSQDRGLSEAFF